This is a list of T cell receptor beta chains from one sample in a study of CD8+CD57+ T cells in acquired aplastic anemia. TCRdb processed the reads anew with MiXCR; each CDR3 protein has one entry. In the table there are hundreds of thousands of distinct CDR3 sequences, around 68% of which are singletons. Sequencing was performed on sorted CD4+, CD8+, or CD8+CD57+ T cells (not recorded which) from PBMCs. All receptors derive from a human donor in good health, serving as a control. CDR3s include the opening cysteine and the closing phenylalanine or tryptophan. The order of the fields is J gene, clone size, D gene, V gene, CDR3 protein, CDR3 DNA. A D gene is named only where the DNA matches it firmly. A clone size is listed for some rows: how often the clone was seen (once, few, many), or a class if it is expanded.

J: TRBJ2-2; size: -; D: -; V: TRBV2; CDR3: CASSPRPGAGELFF; DNA: TGTGCCAGCAGCCCCAGGCCAGGGGCCGGGGAGCTGTTTTTT
J: TRBJ2-7; size: many; D: -; V: TRBV27; CDR3: CASSPGHSPYEQYF; DNA: TGTGCCAGCTCGCCGGGACACTCGCCCTACGAGCAGTACTTC
J: TRBJ1-1; size: -; D: -; V: TRBV7-3; CDR3: CASSLHGNEQFFGFF; DNA: -
J: TRBJ2-5; size: many; D: -; V: TRBV5-5; CDR3: CASSQSLQETQYF; DNA: TGTGCCAGCAGCCAGTCATTACAAGAGACCCAGTACTTC
J: TRBJ2-7; size: few; D: TRBD1; V: TRBV7-9; CDR3: CASSFGTGNSYEQYF; DNA: TGTGCCAGCAGCTTCGGGACAGGGAATTCCTACGAGCAGTACTTC
J: TRBJ1-1; size: few; D: TRBD1; V: TRBV10-2; CDR3: CTSSDQIRGTEAFF; DNA: TGCACCAGCAGTGACCAAATCAGGGGGACTGAAGCTTTCTTT
J: TRBJ1-1; size: many; D: TRBD1; V: TRBV7-2; CDR3: CASSRDRVNTEAFF; DNA: TGTGCCAGCAGCCGGGACAGGGTAAACACTGAAGCTTTCTTT
J: TRBJ2-7; size: -; D: -; V: TRBV9; CDR3: CATSGGGRQDINEQYF; DNA: TGTGCCACCAGCGGAGGGGGCCGTCAGGACATTAACGAGCAGTACTTC
J: TRBJ2-5; size: -; D: -; V: TRBV20-1; CDR3: CSARDIAAVTQYF; DNA: TGCAGTGCTAGAGATATAGCGGCAGTTACCCAGTACTTC
J: TRBJ2-3; size: many; D: -; V: TRBV7-2; CDR3: CASSFPSADTQYF; DNA: TGTGCCAGCAGCTTCCCGAGCGCAGATACGCAGTATTTT
J: TRBJ2-1; size: -; D: -; V: TRBV5-5; CDR3: CASSLSGRGEQFF; DNA: TGCGCCAGCAGCTTGTCGGGACGAGGTGAGCAGTTCTTC
J: TRBJ1-1; size: -; D: TRBD1; V: TRBV10-3; CDR3: CAITTGGENTEAFF; DNA: TGTGCCATCACTACAGGGGGAGAGAACACTGAAGCTTTCTTT
J: TRBJ2-7; size: -; D: -; V: TRBV7-4; CDR3: CASSARGEGGAHLEQYF; DNA: TGTGCCAGCAGTGCGCGGGGAGAGGGCGGTGCGCATCTCGAGCAGTACTTC
J: TRBJ2-7; size: many; D: -; V: TRBV7-2; CDR3: CASSWTEKTYEQYF; DNA: TGTGCCAGCAGCTGGACAGAAAAAACCTACGAGCAGTACTTC
J: TRBJ1-2; size: -; D: -; V: TRBV2; CDR3: CASRLAVGRIYGYTF; DNA: TGTGCCAGCAGACTAGCCGTCGGCCGGATCTATGGCTACACCTTC
J: TRBJ2-3; size: -; D: -; V: TRBV12-3/TRBV12-4; CDR3: CASSFRGGGISTDTQYF; DNA: TGTGCCAGCAGTTTTCGGGGAGGGGGCATATCCACAGATACGCAGTATTTT
J: TRBJ1-5; size: once; D: -; V: TRBV7-3; CDR3: CASSSLAVGQNEQHF; DNA: TGTGCCAGCAGCTCTCTAGCGGTAGGGCAAAACGAGCAGCATTTT
J: TRBJ2-1; size: -; D: TRBD2; V: TRBV7-2; CDR3: CACRSSGGELEQFF; DNA: TGTGCTTGCAGGTCTAGCGGGGGGGAGTTAGAGCAGTTCTTC
J: TRBJ2-2; size: many; D: TRBD1; V: TRBV27; CDR3: CASSLRGDRGTGELFF; DNA: TGTGCCAGCAGTTTACGAGGGGACAGGGGCACCGGGGAGCTGTTTTTT
J: TRBJ1-2; size: -; D: -; V: TRBV12-5; CDR3: CASGLVGYTF; DNA: TGTGCTAGTGGTTTAGTTGGCTACACCTTC
J: TRBJ1-6; size: -; D: -; V: TRBV14; CDR3: CASSWAKLDSPLHF; DNA: TGTGCCAGCAGCTGGGCCAAGCTGGATTCACCCCTCCACTTT
J: TRBJ1-1; size: many; D: -; V: TRBV30; CDR3: CAASLAGITEAFF; DNA: TGTGCCGCGTCGTTGGCGGGGATCACTGAAGCTTTCTTT
J: TRBJ2-3; size: -; D: -; V: TRBV7-2; CDR3: CASSEGGPNEQYFF; DNA: TGTGCCAGCAGCGAGGGTGGTCCCAATGAGCAGTACTTCTTT
J: TRBJ2-5; size: -; D: TRBD2; V: TRBV12-3/TRBV12-4; CDR3: CASSPISGGETQYF; DNA: TGTGCCAGCAGTCCCATTAGCGGGGGAGAGACCCAGTACTTC
J: TRBJ1-3; size: many; D: -; V: TRBV9; CDR3: CASSAPTGNTIYF; DNA: TGTGCCAGCAGCGCCCCGACAGGAAACACCATATATTTT
J: TRBJ2-2; size: few; D: TRBD1; V: TRBV24-1; CDR3: CATSWSGQGRDTGELFF; DNA: TGTGCCACCAGTTGGAGTGGACAGGGAAGAGACACCGGGGAGCTGTTTTTT
J: TRBJ2-7; size: -; D: -; V: TRBV20-1; CDR3: CSARVAEYGQYF; DNA: TGCAGTGCTAGGGTAGCGGAGTACGGGCAGTACTTC
J: TRBJ1-5; size: few; D: -; V: TRBV15; CDR3: CATSSLQNQSQHF; DNA: TGTGCCACTAGCAGTTTACAGAATCAGTCCCAGCATTTT
J: TRBJ2-3; size: -; D: -; V: TRBV19; CDR3: CASREQPSTDTQYF; DNA: TGTGCCAGTAGGGAACAGCCTAGCACAGATACGCAGTATTTT
J: TRBJ2-5; size: -; D: TRBD2; V: TRBV7-6; CDR3: CASSPIGTGGVRQETQYF; DNA: TGTGCCAGCAGCCCCATCGGAACTGGGGGGGTTCGCCAAGAGACCCAGTACTTC
J: TRBJ1-1; size: many; D: -; V: TRBV28; CDR3: CASSSGVLNTEAFF; DNA: TGTGCCAGCAGTTCAGGTGTTTTGAACACTGAAGCTTTCTTT
J: TRBJ1-5; size: many; D: TRBD1; V: TRBV19; CDR3: CATRGQAVRNDQPQHF; DNA: TGTGCCACCCGGGGACAGGCGGTGCGAAACGATCAGCCCCAGCATTTT
J: TRBJ1-5; size: -; D: -; V: TRBV12-3/TRBV12-4; CDR3: CDSSFYICSARGYTGGGNQPQHF; DNA: -
J: TRBJ1-6; size: -; D: TRBD1; V: TRBV5-5; CDR3: CASSFHRGNSPLHF; DNA: TGTGCCAGCAGCTTTCACAGGGGCAATTCACCCCTCCACTTT
J: TRBJ1-3; size: -; D: -; V: TRBV20-1; CDR3: CSARRGTGMNF; DNA: TGCAGTGCTAGGCGGGGAACAGGGATGAATTTT
J: TRBJ2-1; size: many; D: TRBD2; V: TRBV5-4; CDR3: CASSRLAGGDSYNEQFF; DNA: TGTGCCAGCAGCCGACTAGCGGGGGGTGACTCCTACAATGAGCAGTTCTTC
J: TRBJ2-1; size: many; D: TRBD2; V: TRBV20-1; CDR3: CSAALLAGGYNEQFF; DNA: TGCAGTGCCGCCCTGCTAGCGGGGGGATACAATGAGCAGTTCTTC
J: TRBJ2-7; size: -; D: TRBD1; V: TRBV2; CDR3: CASSEGQGFMHEQYF; DNA: TGTGCCAGCAGTGAAGGACAGGGATTTATGCACGAGCAGTACTTC
J: TRBJ2-3; size: -; D: TRBD1; V: TRBV6-1; CDR3: CASSGDSSTDTQYF; DNA: TGTGCCAGCAGTGGGGACAGCAGCACAGATACGCAGTATTTT
J: TRBJ1-1; size: -; D: -; V: TRBV20-1; CDR3: CSAKGASNTTEAFF; DNA: TGCAGTGCTAAAGGGGCTTCGAACACTACTGAAGCTTTCTTT
J: TRBJ1-1; size: -; D: -; V: TRBV5-5; CDR3: CASSLNAGEAFF; DNA: TGCGCCAGCAGCCTCAACGCGGGGGAAGCTTTCTTT
J: TRBJ1-2; size: -; D: -; V: TRBV6-5; CDR3: CASSLGKTSAATSYTF; DNA: TGTGCCAGCAGTTTGGGGAAGACGAGTGCCGCTACTAGCTACACCTTC
J: TRBJ2-1; size: -; D: -; V: TRBV6-2/TRBV6-3; CDR3: CASSYGSSYNEQFF; DNA: TGTGCCAGCAGTTACGGTAGTTCCTACAATGAGCAGTTCTTC
J: TRBJ1-1; size: -; D: -; V: TRBV7-3; CDR3: CASSLAQGMNTEFFF; DNA: TGTGCCAGCAGCTTAGCGCAGGGGATGAACACTGAATTTTTCTTT
J: TRBJ1-2; size: -; D: -; V: TRBV2; CDR3: CASSVRNRFYTF; DNA: TGTGCCAGCAGTGTACGAAACCGTTTCTACACCTTC
J: TRBJ1-2; size: -; D: -; V: TRBV7-3; CDR3: CASSVDRTGGYTF; DNA: TGTGCCAGCAGCGTAGATAGGACGGGTGGCTACACCTTC